The 32 T cell receptor beta chains given below trace back to one sample, sequenced in a study of cytomegalovirus exposure and HLA in healthy donors. TCRdb's table, derived via immunoSEQ multiplex PCR, lists solely in-frame clones and lacks some. The table lists about 160,000 clones, roughly 90% of them singletons, with 4.2% in the top ten. Sequencing was done on a sample of PBMCs. These receptors originate from a man between 18 and 35 years old in good health and CMV-seropositive.

This clone occurred once. The rearrangement uses TRBV19 and TRBJ2-7; D possibly corresponds to TRBD1 (6 bases). CDR3 size: 21 residues. Trimming stripped 3 bases from V and 0 bases from J, with 30 bases between. Germline V lookup: CDR1 LNHDA, CDR2 SQIVND (reference sequence). The CDR3 here is CASSISFSQGTFRRNSYEQYF. CDR3 nucleotides: TGTGCCAGTAGTATTTCGTTTTCGCAGGGGACGTTTCGACGAAACTCCTACGAGCAGTACTTC.

This sequence joins TRBV30 and TRBJ1-5; D unclear. V lost 2 bases and J lost 7, with 15 bases in between. This CDR3 contains 14 residues. Per germline, CDR1 GTSNPN and CDR2 SVGIG (reference sequence). This CDR3 reads CAWSLGGPGQPQHF. The DNA of the CDR3 is TGTGCCTGGAGTTTGGGAGGGCCCGGCCAGCCCCAGCATTTT.

The chain combines TRBV9 with TRBJ2-1; the match to TRBD2 covers 9 bases. CDR1 and CDR2 from the germline V gene are SGDLS and YYNGEE. After removal of 0 bases from V and 8 bases from J, the junction contained 6 bases not matched to a gene. CDR3 size: 15 residues. CDR3 residues: CASSVAAGGYDEQFF. The CDR3 DNA is TGTGCCAGCAGCGTAGCGGCGGGAGGGTACGATGAGCAGTTCTTC.

This chain links TRBV29-1 with TRBJ2-5, with D possibly being TRBD1 (5 bases). This CDR3 has 13 residues. V was cut by 3 bases and J by 7 bases, with 15 bases left in between. Germline CDR1 SQVTM, CDR2 ANQGSEA. DNA for the CDR3: TGCAGCGTTGAGGGGCGCGGTATTGCGACCCAGTACTTC. Protein product: CSVEGRGIATQYF.

V and J are TRBV5-4 and TRBJ2-1; 7 positions agree with TRBD2. This CDR3 has 12 amino acids. V shed 0 bases, J shed 10 bases, and the junction held 1 base outside the gene matches. The germline V gene encodes CDR1 SGHNT and CDR2 YYREEE (reference sequence). CDR3: CASSLAAGEQFF. CDR3 DNA sequence: TGTGCCAGCAGCTTGGCAGCGGGGGAGCAGTTCTTC.

This chain connects TRBV7-9 to TRBJ2-7, with TRBD1 matching 8 bases. The J segment lost 3 bases and the V segment lost 5 bases, leaving 3 bases of the junction unmatched. Germline V CDR1 and CDR2: SEHNR, FQNEAQ (reference sequence). This CDR3 contains 13 residues. CDR3 in amino acids: CASSPTGVYEQYF. The CDR3 nucleotides read TGTGCCAGCAGCCCGACAGGGGTCTACGAGCAGTACTTC. The full variable domain, its missing parts supplied by reference TRBV7-9 and TRBJ2-7, is DTGVSQNPRHKITKRGQNVTFRCDPISEHNRLYWYRQTLGQGPEFLTYFQNEAQLEKSRLLSDRFSAERPKGSFSTLEIQRTEQGDSAMYLCASSPTGVYEQYFGPGTRLTVT.

The chain carries TRBV7-2 and TRBJ2-7, with a weak D call TRBD2 (5 bases). Germline CDR1 reads SGHTA; CDR2 reads FQGNSA. The germline V and J ends were trimmed by 5 bases and 2 bases, with 10 bases remaining between them. This CDR3 region has 13 residues. CDR3 nucleotides: TGTGCCAGCAGCACCGGGGTGACCTACGAGCAGTACTTC. It encodes CASSTGVTYEQYF.

This clone has just one count. The chain recombines TRBV4-2 with TRBJ2-7; 7 bases map to TRBD2. This CDR3 region has 14 residues. Trimming took 1 base from V and 3 from J; bases not matched to a gene: 3. In germline, CDR1 is LGHNA, CDR2 YNFKEQ. This chain's CDR3 is CASSQGPSGYEQYF. CDR3 nucleotide sequence: TGTGCCAGCAGCCAAGGGCCTAGCGGCTACGAGCAGTACTTC.

The chain combines TRBV29-1 with TRBJ2-1; 7 bases align to TRBD2. Germline CDR1 and CDR2: SQVTM and ANQGSEA. The J segment lost 0 bases and the V segment lost 4 bases, leaving 21 bases of the junction unmatched. This CDR3 is 20 amino acids long. This CDR3 reads CSVVLRALGGSPSSYNEQFF. As DNA, the CDR3 is TGCAGCGTTGTGTTAAGGGCGTTGGGCGGGAGCCCCAGCTCCTACAATGAGCAGTTCTTC.

Comment on this clone: The germline gene is not matched at one end of the junction; a read error may be the cause. The rearrangement uses TRBV10-2 and TRBJ1-2, with D possibly TRBD1 on 6 matching bases. CDR1 and CDR2 from the germline V gene are WSHSY and SAAADI. The CDR3 has 15 amino acids. The DNA of the CDR3 is TGCGCCAGCAATGAGGACAGATACTCAAGTTATGGCTACACCTTC. This translates into CASNEDRYSSYGYTF.

CDR3 bases: TGTGCCAGCAGTGGGACAGGGCAGGGTAATGAAAAACTGTTTTTT. It encodes CASSGTGQGNEKLFF. The gene calls are TRBV25-1 and TRBJ1-4, with 8 bases matching TRBD1. CDR1 and CDR2 (germline): MGHDK, SYGVNS. This CDR3 contains 15 residues. V was clipped by 4 bases and J by 4 bases; unmatched bases: 5. Supplemented by reference TRBV25-1 and TRBJ1-4, the full variable domain reads EADIYQTPRYLVIGTGKKITLECSQTMGHDKMYWYQQDPGMELHLIHYSYGVNSTEKGDLSSESTVSRIRTEHFPLTLESARPSHTSQYLCASSGTGQGNEKLFFGSGTQLSVL.

This chain joins TRBV6-1 and TRBJ2-7; D may be TRBD2 (6 bases). The CDR3 has 14 amino acids. The V end lost 1 base, the J end lost 7 bases, and 14 bases lay between the germline ends. Germline assignment: CDR1 MNHNS and CDR2 SASEGT. CDR3 bases: TGTGCCAGCAGTGAAGTAGGAGGAGGGCGGGAGCAGTACTTC. The encoded protein is CASSEVGGGREQYF.

This rearrangement joins TRBV7-9 to TRBJ2-1, with TRBD2 matching 11 bases. V trimming: 5 bases; J trimming: 8 bases; junction bases outside the gene matches: 8. Germline CDR1 reads SEHNR; CDR2 reads FQNEAQ (reference sequence). The CDR3 spans 15 residues. CDR3 sequence (DNA): TGTGCCAGCAGCGTTACTAGCGGGAGTTGGGATGAGCAGTTCTTC. Translating it yields CASSVTSGSWDEQFF.

The chain uses TRBV7-9 and TRBJ1-4, with D tentatively TRBD1 (6 bases). Germline CDR1 is SEHNR and CDR2 is FQNEAQ (reference sequence). The V and J ends lost 6 bases and 5 bases respectively, with 10 bases between them. The CDR3 sequence is 13 residues long. The CDR3 DNA is TGTGCCAGCAGGGGGCAGGGGAATGAAAAACTGTTTTTT. It specifies CASRGQGNEKLFF.

The chain joins TRBV19 to TRBJ1-2; D is possibly TRBD1 (6 bases). Germline values: CDR1 LNHDA, CDR2 SQIVND (reference sequence). V lost 6 bases, J lost 2 bases, and 16 bases lay in between. The CDR3 has 15 amino acids. CDR3 in amino acids: CASRAYKGENYGYTF. CDR3 nucleotides: TGTGCCAGTAGAGCCTACAAGGGGGAAAACTATGGCTACACCTTC.

CDR3 sequence: CASSAREAYNEQFF. CDR3 coding DNA: TGTGCCAGCAGTGCGCGGGAGGCCTACAATGAGCAGTTCTTC. The chain has TRBV2 and TRBJ2-1; TRBD2 matches at 8 bases. Trimming cost V 4 bases and J 2 bases; bases outside gene matches: 1. Germline loops: CDR1 SNHLY, CDR2 FYNNEI. This CDR3 has 14 amino acids.

The chain uses TRBV27 and TRBJ2-7, with TRBD2 matching 14 bases. This CDR3 comprises 17 residues. The V segment lost 0 bases and the J segment 2 bases; nucleotides outside the gene matches: 3. Germline V gene data show CDR1 as MNHEY and CDR2 as SMNVEV (reference sequence). The CDR3 sequence: CASSLSMGLAGAYEQYF. In DNA, the CDR3 is TGTGCCAGCAGTTTATCGATGGGACTAGCGGGAGCCTACGAGCAGTACTTC.

The chain is built from TRBV7-6 and TRBJ2-1; 9 bases are shared with TRBD1. V trimming: 5 bases; J trimming: 8 bases; junction bases outside the gene matches: 10. The CDR3 totals 15 residues. Per germline, CDR1 SGHVS and CDR2 FNYEAQ. DNA of the CDR3: TGTGCCAGCAGCCCTGGGCGGGACAGGGCCTATGAGCAGTTCTTC. It translates to CASSPGRDRAYEQFF.

This chain uses TRBV25-1 with TRBJ2-6; 7 bases match TRBD1. This CDR3 spans 17 amino acids. The trim removed 4 bases at V and 0 bases at J, leaving 6 bases unmatched. Germline lookup yields CDR1 MGHDK and CDR2 SYGVNS. For the CDR3, the DNA is TGTGCCAGCAGTGGGGACAGTTTAACCTCTGGGGCCAACGTCCTGACTTTC. It is translated as CASSGDSLTSGANVLTF.

The chain has TRBV28 and TRBJ1-2; TRBD1 aligns across 10 bases. V trimming: 4 bases; J trimming: 1 base; junction bases outside the gene matches: 15. Germline-derived CDR1 and CDR2 are MDHEN and SYDVKM. This CDR3 comprises 19 residues. Here the CDR3 reads CASSSILRTGGHINYGYTF. As DNA, the CDR3 is TGTGCCAGCAGTTCAATCCTTAGGACAGGGGGACACATTAACTATGGCTACACCTTC.

The J gene is TRBJ2-7, the V gene TRBV6-6, with 9 bases that match TRBD1. J gave up 4 bases and V 6 bases, and 4 bases lay outside the gene matches. The CDR3 length is 13 residues. CDR1 and CDR2 (germline): MNHNY, SVGAGI (reference sequence). CDR3: CASSRGQGYEQYF. In nucleotides, the CDR3 is TGTGCCAGCAGCCGGGGACAGGGTTACGAGCAGTACTTC.

The chain couples TRBV7-2 to TRBJ2-1, with 8 bases fitting TRBD2. CDR3 size: 15 residues. From germline, CDR1 is SGHTA and CDR2 FQGNSA. Trimming removed 0 bases from V and 7 bases from J; junction bases left unmatched: 5. CDR3 sequence (DNA): TGTGCCAGCAGCTTAGCCACGGGAGGGCGAAATGAGCAGTTCTTC. Amino acid sequence: CASSLATGGRNEQFF.

The genes are TRBV19 and TRBJ2-1, with TRBD2 matching over 7 bases. CDR3 length equals 14 residues. Germline assignment: CDR1 LNHDA and CDR2 SQIVND (reference sequence). V trimming: 2 bases; J trimming: 12 bases; junction bases outside the gene matches: 10. The CDR3 spells CASSIRGVALGQFF. In DNA form, the CDR3 reads TGTGCCAGTAGTATACGGGGGGTGGCTCTCGGGCAGTTCTTC.

This clone showed up just a few times. The V call is TRBV5-6, the J call TRBJ1-1; the D is unclear. The CDR3 totals 14 residues. CDR1 and CDR2 from the germline V gene are SGHDT and YYEEEE. Trimming stripped 3 bases from V and 0 bases from J, with 9 bases between. The CDR3 coding sequence is TGTGCCAGCAGCTCTCCGGGATTGAACACTGAAGCTTTCTTT. This encodes CASSSPGLNTEAFF.

V and J are TRBV30 and TRBJ2-4, with D perhaps TRBD2 (5 bases). The CDR3 consists of 14 residues. Germline loops: CDR1 GTSNPN, CDR2 SVGIG (reference sequence). V lost 0 bases and J lost 8, with 14 bases in between. The CDR3 sequence is CAWSVGGSLDIQYF. The CDR3 region has the DNA TGTGCCTGGAGTGTGGGTGGGAGTTTGGACATTCAGTACTTC.

The chain uses TRBV5-1 and TRBJ2-2, with D tentatively TRBD2 (5 bases). The germline V and J ends were trimmed by 4 bases and 1 base, with 17 bases remaining between them. Germline V lookup: CDR1 SGHRS, CDR2 YFSETQ. This CDR3 spans 17 amino acids. CDR3 bases: TGCGCCAGCAGCCTACTCTTGGAGGATCGGAACACCGGGGAGCTGTTTTTT. Encoded protein: CASSLLLEDRNTGELFF.

The chain links TRBV5-1 to TRBJ2-1; 8 bases agree with TRBD2. Germline lookup yields CDR1 SGHRS and CDR2 YFSETQ. The CDR3 runs to 16 residues. V was pared by 4 bases and J by 4 bases, with 10 bases of the junction left unmatched. The CDR3 here is CASSGVAGSTYNEQFF. The DNA for the CDR3 is TGCGCCAGCAGCGGCGTAGCGGGGTCGACTTACAATGAGCAGTTCTTC.

The chain employs TRBV5-6 and TRBJ2-1, with D perhaps matching TRBD2 (6 bases). The ends were cut back, 4 bases at V and 7 bases at J, with 9 bases in the middle. The CDR3 has 12 residues. Germline V lookup: CDR1 SGHDT, CDR2 YYEEEE. The CDR3 sequence: CASSRLGNEQFF. Written as DNA, the CDR3 is TGTGCCAGCAGCCGACTAGGAAATGAGCAGTTCTTC.

This clone turned up a few times. The chain is built from TRBV30 and TRBJ2-3; TRBD2 matches at 12 bases. Trimming took 5 bases from V and 4 from J; bases not matched to a gene: 4. Per the germline V gene, CDR1 is GTSNPN and CDR2 is SVGIG (reference sequence). The CDR3 spans 14 residues. The CDR3 protein is CAWGLAGGPDTQYF. The DNA of the CDR3 is TGTGCCTGGGGCCTAGCGGGAGGGCCAGATACGCAGTATTTT.

V usage is TRBV6-1 and J usage is TRBJ2-7, with D possibly being TRBD2 (11 bases). V shed 4 bases and J shed 1 base, with 23 bases lying between them. The germline CDR1 and CDR2 sequences are MNHNS and SASEGT. The CDR3 has 18 residues. The CDR3 DNA reads as TGTGCCAGCAGTGTCCGGACAGGGGGGACTAGCGGTTCCTACGAGCAGTACTTC. It is translated as CASSVRTGGTSGSYEQYF.

The chain is built from TRBV5-1 and TRBJ2-1; tentative D call: TRBD2 (5 bases). Germline-derived CDR1 and CDR2 are SGHRS and YFSETQ. V lost 9 bases and J lost 5, with 15 bases in between. There are 13 residues in the CDR3. This CDR3 reads CATSLKGDNEQFF. The DNA for the CDR3 is TGCGCCACCAGTTTGAAGGGAGACAATGAGCAGTTCTTC. The full variable domain, in which reference TRBV5-1 and TRBJ2-1 provide the parts outside the CDR3, is KAGVTQTPRYLIKTRGQQVTLSCSPISGHRSVSWYQQTPGQGLQFLFEYFSETQRNKGNFPGRFSGRQFSNSRSEMNVSTLELGDSALYLCATSLKGDNEQFFGPGTRLTVL.

V gene TRBV9 combines with J gene TRBJ2-2; D not resolved. The V and J ends lost 0 bases and 6 bases respectively, with 6 bases between them. Germline V lookup: CDR1 SGDLS, CDR2 YYNGEE. This CDR3 is built from 13 residues. In DNA form, the CDR3 reads TGTGCCAGCAGCGTAGCTACTCCCGGGGAGCTGTTTTTT. This gives the protein CASSVATPGELFF.